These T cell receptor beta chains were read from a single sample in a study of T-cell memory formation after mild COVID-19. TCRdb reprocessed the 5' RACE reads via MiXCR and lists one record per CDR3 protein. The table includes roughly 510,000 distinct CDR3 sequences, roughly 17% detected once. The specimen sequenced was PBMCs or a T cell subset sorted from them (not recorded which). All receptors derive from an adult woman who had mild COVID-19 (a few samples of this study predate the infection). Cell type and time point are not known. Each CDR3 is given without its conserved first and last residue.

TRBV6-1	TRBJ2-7	ASSEAPPPLGYEQY
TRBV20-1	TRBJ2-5	SATEGTPKVEISLETQY
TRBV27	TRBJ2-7	ASSSTPGSVNEQY
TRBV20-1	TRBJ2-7	SARQGPDEQY
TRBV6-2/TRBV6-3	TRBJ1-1	ASSYSAGTEAF
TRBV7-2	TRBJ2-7	ASRRTAEYEQY
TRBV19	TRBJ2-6	ASSIWASSGANVLT
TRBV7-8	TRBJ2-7	ASSFVGGQAIYEQY
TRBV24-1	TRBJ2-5	ATSGWGEEETQY
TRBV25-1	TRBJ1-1	ASSDPRVEGDTEAF
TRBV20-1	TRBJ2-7	SAPLAGIPSYEQY
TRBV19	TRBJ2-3	ASSIGRSTDTQY
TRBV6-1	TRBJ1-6	ASIWDRGDSPLH
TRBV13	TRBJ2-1	ASSAGTANEQF
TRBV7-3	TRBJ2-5	ASSLRGLAGNQETQY
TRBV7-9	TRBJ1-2	ASSRTGVNYGYT
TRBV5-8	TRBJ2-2	ASSFRAGQGNTGELF
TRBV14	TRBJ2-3	ASSPSGSYGDTQY
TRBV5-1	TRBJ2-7	ASSRLYRGLNYEQY
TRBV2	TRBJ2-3	ASSYWDVDTQY
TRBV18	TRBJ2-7	ASSPRGADYEQY
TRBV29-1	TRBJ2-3	SVEVVGTQY
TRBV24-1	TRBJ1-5	ATNRGEGQPQH
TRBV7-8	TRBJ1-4	ASSSWENEKLF
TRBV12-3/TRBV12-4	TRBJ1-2	DSRWGLDRDYGYT
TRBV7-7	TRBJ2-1	ASSLGTSVFTSEQF
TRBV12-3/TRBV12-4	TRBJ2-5	ASSLTGVQETQY
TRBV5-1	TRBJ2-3	ASSIPGQATDTQY
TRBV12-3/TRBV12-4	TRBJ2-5	ASRTNGGMGAQY
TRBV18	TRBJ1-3	ASSPLAASSGNTIY
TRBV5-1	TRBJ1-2	ASSLAGGQGGLYGYT
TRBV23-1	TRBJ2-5	ASSQSSPGRGETQY
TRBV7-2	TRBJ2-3	ASSLDGTSVRDTQY
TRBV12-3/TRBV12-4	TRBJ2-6	ASSFRTGSTGANVLT
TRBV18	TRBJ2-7	ASSPLGTGSSYEQY
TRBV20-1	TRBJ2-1	SARDTGVSEQF
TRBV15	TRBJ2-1	ATSSEVGGATEQF
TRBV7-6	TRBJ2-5	ATLPGNQETQY
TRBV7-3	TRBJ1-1	ASSLNSERNTEAF
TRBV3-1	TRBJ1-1	ASSPGRGHTEAF
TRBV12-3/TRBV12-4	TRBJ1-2	ASRSGTDYGYT